This T cell receptor (beta chain) is drawn from a study of cytomegalovirus exposure and HLA in healthy donors. Overall study: Out of around 360 genotyped donors, roughly 80% belonged to the Caucasian-associated ancestry cluster. Study outcomes and limitations: By a later analysis, the bulk of CMV-associated TCR beta chains appeared HLA-restricted.

The PCR was carried out with 60 Vbeta primers and 13 Jbeta primers. Sequencing used immunoSEQ multiplex PCR; TCRdb keeps in-frame clones, though not all of them. Altogether 80,000 to 130,000 clones are present, 79% being singletons, with the ten largest covering approximately 4.2%. Germline-derived CDR1 and CDR2 are KGHSH and LQKENI. V shed 0 bases, J shed 5 bases, and the junction held 10 bases outside the gene matches. The CDR3 length is 17 residues. In the case of this clone: Its cognate antigen is unknown.

This chain links TRBV18 with TRBJ2-1; 7 nucleotides match TRBD2. This receptor was identified in a female donor in good health and CMV-seropositive. The sequencing input was PBMCs. The CDR3 reads CASSPPNRGSTDNEQFF. In nucleotides, the CDR3 is TGTGCCAGCTCACCACCTAACCGCGGGAGTACGGACAATGAGCAGTTCTTC. Variable domain in full (rest from reference TRBV18 and TRBJ2-1): NAGVMQNPRHLVRRRGQEARLRCSPMKGHSHVYWYRQLPEEGLKFMVYLQKENIIDESGMPKERFSAEFPKEGPSILRIQQVVRGDSAAYFCASSPPNRGSTDNEQFFGPGTRLTVL.